The subject of this entry is one TCR beta chain. Its target is unknown. The data belong to a study of cytomegalovirus exposure and HLA in healthy donors. This CDR3 spans 15 amino acids. At the time of sampling, donors were nominally healthy, though unrecorded immune exposures were likely. Study-wide findings and caveats: Rarity held for most TCR sequences, but there were some public TCRs that occurred in many donors. Certain indistinguishable V segments, among them TRBV6-2 and TRBV6-3, were excluded. The authors enumerated around 150 TCR beta chains as linked to cytomegalovirus.

Primers for the PCR totalled 60 Vbeta and 13 Jbeta. Data came from immunoSEQ multiplex PCR; TCRdb stores just in-frame clones and leaves some out. The repertoire holds 100,000 or so clones, with around 74% as singletons. This clonotype was sampled from a woman between 40 and 50 years old in good health and CMV-seronegative. The sequenced sample was PBMCs. The V and J genes are TRBV21-1 and TRBJ2-5; the table's D call, TRBD2, has no DNA check behind it. Near its end, the DNA agrees better with TRBJ2-7, so the J call may be wrong. TRBV21-1 is a known pseudogene. CDR3 residues: CASSKARGLPDEQYF. The CDR3 DNA is TGTGCCAGCAGCAAAGCGCGGGGGCTTCCAGACGAGCAGTACTTC.